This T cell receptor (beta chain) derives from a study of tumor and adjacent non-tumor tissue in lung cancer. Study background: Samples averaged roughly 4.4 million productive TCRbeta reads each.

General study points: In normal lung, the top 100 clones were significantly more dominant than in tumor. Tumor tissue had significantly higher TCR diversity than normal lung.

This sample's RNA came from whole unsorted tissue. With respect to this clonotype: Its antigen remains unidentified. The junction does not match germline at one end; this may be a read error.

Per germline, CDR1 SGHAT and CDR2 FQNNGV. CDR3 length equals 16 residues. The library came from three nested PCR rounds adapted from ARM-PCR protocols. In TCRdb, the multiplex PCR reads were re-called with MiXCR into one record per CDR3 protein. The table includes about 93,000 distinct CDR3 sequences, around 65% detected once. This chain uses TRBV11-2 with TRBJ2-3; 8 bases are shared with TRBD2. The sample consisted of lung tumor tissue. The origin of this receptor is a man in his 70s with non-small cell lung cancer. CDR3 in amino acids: CASSFRVAGMTERQYF. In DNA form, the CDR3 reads TGTGCTAGCAGCTTCAGAGTAGCGGGGATGACAGAAAGGCAGTATTTT.